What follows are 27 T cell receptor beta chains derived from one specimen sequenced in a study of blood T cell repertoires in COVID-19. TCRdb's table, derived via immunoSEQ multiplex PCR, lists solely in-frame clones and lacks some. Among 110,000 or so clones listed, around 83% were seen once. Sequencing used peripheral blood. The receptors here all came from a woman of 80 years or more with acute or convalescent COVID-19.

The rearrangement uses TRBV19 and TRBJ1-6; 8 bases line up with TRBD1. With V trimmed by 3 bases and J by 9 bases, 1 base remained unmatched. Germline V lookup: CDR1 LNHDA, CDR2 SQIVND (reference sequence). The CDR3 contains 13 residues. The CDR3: CASSIDRGSPLHF. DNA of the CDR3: TGTGCCAGTAGTATTGACAGGGGTTCACCCCTCCACTTT.

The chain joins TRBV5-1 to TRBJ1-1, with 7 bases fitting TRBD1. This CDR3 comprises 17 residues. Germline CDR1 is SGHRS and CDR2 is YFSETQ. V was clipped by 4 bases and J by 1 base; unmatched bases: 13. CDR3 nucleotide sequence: TGCGCCAGCAGCCGGACCCCGAGACAGGGCACGAACACTGAAGCTTTCTTT. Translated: CASSRTPRQGTNTEAFF.

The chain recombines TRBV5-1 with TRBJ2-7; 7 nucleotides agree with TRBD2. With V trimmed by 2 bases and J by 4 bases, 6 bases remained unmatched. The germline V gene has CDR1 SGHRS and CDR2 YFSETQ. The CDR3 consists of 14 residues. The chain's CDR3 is CASSLSGMGYEQYF. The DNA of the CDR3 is TGCGCCAGCAGCTTAAGCGGGATGGGGTACGAGCAGTACTTC.

CDR3 protein: CASSSGTSGYNEQFF. CDR3 DNA: TGTGCCAGCAGCTCCGGGACTAGCGGTTACAATGAGCAGTTCTTC. The J gene is TRBJ2-1, the V gene TRBV7-8; TRBD2 matches 11 bases. Germline V lookup: CDR1 SGHVS, CDR2 FQNEAQ. The ends lost 4 bases at V and 4 bases at J; junction bases unmatched: 3. The length of the CDR3 is 15 residues. Combining the CDR3 with reference TRBV7-8 and TRBJ2-1 gives the whole variable domain GAGVSQSPRYKVAKRGQDVALRCDPISGHVSLFWYQQALGQGPEFLTYFQNEAQLDKSGLPSDRFFAERPEGSVSTLKIQRTQQEDSAVYLCASSSGTSGYNEQFFGPGTRLTVL.

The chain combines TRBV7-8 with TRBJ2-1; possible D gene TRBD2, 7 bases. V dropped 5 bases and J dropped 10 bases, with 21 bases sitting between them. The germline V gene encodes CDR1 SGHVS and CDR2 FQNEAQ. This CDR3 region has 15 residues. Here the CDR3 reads CASSRDRGALGEQFF. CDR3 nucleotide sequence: TGTGCCAGCAGCCGAGACCGGGGGGCGCTAGGAGAGCAGTTCTTC.

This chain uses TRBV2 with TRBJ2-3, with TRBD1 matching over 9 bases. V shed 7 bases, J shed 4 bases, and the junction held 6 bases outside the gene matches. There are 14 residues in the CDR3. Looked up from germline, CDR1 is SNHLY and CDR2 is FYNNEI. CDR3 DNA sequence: TGTGCCAGCACGCGGGACAGGGTATCAGATACGCAGTATTTT. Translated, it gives CASTRDRVSDTQYF. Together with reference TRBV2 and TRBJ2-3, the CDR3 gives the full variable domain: EPEVTQTPSHQVTQMGQEVILRCVPISNHLYFYWYRQILGQKVEFLVSFYNNEISEKSEIFDDQFSVERPDGSNFTLKIRSTKLEDSAMYFCASTRDRVSDTQYFGPGTRLTVL.

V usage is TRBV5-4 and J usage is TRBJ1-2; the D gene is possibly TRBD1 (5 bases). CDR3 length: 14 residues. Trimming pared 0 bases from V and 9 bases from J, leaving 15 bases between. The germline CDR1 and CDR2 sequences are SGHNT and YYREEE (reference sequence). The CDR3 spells CASSLEQGGLSYTF. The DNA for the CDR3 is TGTGCCAGCAGCTTGGAGCAGGGTGGTCTTAGCTACACCTTC.

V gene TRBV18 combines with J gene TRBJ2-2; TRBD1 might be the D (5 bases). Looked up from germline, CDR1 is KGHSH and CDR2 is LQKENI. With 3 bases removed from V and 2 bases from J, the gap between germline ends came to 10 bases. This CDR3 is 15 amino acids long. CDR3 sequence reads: CASSPDRVNTGELFF. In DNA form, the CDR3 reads TGTGCCAGCTCACCTGACAGAGTTAACACCGGGGAGCTGTTTTTT.

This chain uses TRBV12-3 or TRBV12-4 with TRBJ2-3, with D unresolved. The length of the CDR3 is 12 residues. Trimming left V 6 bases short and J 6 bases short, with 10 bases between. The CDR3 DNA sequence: TGTGCCAGCAGAGTTGGGCCCGATACGCAGTATTTT. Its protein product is CASRVGPDTQYF.

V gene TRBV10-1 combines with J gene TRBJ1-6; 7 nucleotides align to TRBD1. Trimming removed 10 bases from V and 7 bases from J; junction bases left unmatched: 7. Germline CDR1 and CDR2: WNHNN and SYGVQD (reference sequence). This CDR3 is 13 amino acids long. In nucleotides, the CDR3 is TGCGCCACCAGGGAGACAGGGAATTCACCCCTCCACTTT. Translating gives CATRETGNSPLHF.

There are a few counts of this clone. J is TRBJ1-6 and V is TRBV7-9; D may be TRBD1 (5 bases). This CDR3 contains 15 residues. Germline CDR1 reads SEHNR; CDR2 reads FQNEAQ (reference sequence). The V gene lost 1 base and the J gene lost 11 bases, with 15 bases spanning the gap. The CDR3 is CASSLETAGSAPLHF. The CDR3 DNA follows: TGTGCCAGCAGCTTAGAGACAGCCGGATCGGCACCCCTCCACTTT. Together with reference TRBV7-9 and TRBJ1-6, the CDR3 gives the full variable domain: DTGVSQNPRHKITKRGQNVTFRCDPISEHNRLYWYRQTLGQGPEFLTYFQNEAQLEKSRLLSDRFSAERPKGSFSTLEIQRTEQGDSAMYLCASSLETAGSAPLHFGNGTRLTVT.

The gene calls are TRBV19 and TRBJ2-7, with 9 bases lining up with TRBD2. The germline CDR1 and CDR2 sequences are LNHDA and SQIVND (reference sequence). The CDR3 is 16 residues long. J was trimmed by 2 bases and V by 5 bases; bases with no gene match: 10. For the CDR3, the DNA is TGTGCCAGTAGTCCCTCCTCGACTAGCGGCACCTACGAGCAGTACTTC. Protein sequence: CASSPSSTSGTYEQYF.

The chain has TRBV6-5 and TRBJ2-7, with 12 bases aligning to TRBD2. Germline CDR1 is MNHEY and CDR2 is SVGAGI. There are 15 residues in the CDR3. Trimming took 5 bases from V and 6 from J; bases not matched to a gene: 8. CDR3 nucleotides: TGTGCCAGCAGTCCCACTAGCGGGAGGAGTAGCGAGCAGTACTTC. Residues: CASSPTSGRSSEQYF.

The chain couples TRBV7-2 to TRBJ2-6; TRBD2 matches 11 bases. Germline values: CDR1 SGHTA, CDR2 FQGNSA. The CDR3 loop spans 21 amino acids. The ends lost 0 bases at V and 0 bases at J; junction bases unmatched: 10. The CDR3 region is CASSLAKGLAVTFSGANVLTF. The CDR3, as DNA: TGTGCCAGCAGCTTAGCGAAGGGACTAGCGGTTACTTTCTCTGGGGCCAACGTCCTGACTTTC.

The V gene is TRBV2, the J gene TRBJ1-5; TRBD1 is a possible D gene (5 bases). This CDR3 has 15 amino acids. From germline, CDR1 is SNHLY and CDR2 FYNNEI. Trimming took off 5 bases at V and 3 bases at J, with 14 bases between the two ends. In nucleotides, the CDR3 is TGTGCCAGCAGTACGACCGGGACTATCAATCAGCCCCAGCATTTT. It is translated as CASSTTGTINQPQHF.

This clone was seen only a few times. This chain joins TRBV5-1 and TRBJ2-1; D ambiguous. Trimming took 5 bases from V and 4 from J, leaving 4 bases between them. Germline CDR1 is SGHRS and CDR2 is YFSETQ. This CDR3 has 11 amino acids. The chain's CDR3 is CASRLYNEQFF. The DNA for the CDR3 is TGCGCCAGCAGACTGTACAATGAGCAGTTCTTC.

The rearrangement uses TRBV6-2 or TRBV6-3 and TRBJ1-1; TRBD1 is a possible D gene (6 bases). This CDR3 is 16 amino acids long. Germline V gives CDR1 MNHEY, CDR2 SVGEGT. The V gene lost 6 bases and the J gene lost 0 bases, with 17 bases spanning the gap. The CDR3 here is CASSVRGGRMNTEAFF. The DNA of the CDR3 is TGTGCCAGCAGCGTAAGGGGGGGCAGGATGAACACTGAAGCTTTCTTT.

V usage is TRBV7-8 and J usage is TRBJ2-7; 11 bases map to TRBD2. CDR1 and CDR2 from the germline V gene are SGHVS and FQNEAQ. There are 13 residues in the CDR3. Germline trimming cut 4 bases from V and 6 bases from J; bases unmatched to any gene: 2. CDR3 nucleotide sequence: TGTGCCAGCAGCTCCGGGACTAGCGGCGAGCAGTACGTC. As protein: CASSSGTSGEQYV.

CDR3 in amino acids: CASSIGTGNYGYTF. The CDR3 DNA is TGTGCCAGTAGTATCGGGACAGGGAACTATGGCTACACCTTC. V usage is TRBV19 and J usage is TRBJ1-2; TRBD1 agrees at 9 bases. The junction had 1 base not matched to a gene; V was cut back by 3 bases and J by 2 bases. The CDR3 loop spans 14 amino acids. CDR1 LNHDA and CDR2 SQIVND come from the germline V gene (reference sequence).

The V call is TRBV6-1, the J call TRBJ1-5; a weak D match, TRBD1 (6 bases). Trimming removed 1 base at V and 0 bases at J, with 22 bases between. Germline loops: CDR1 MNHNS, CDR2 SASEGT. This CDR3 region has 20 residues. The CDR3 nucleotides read TGTGCCAGCAGTGAAGGGACAGAAAGTGGGGTTTATTATAGCAATCAGCCCCAGCATTTT. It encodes CASSEGTESGVYYSNQPQHF.

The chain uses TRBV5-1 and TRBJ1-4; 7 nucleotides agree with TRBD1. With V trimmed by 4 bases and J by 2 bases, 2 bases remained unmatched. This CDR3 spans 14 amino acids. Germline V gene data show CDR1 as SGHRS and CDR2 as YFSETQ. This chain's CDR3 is CASSLQGTNEKLFF. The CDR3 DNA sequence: TGCGCCAGCAGCCTACAGGGGACTAATGAAAAACTGTTTTTT.

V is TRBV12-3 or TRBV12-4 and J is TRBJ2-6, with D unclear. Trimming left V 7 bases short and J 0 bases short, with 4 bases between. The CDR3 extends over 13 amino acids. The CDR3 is CASKLSGANVLTF. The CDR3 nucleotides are TGTGCCAGCAAACTCTCTGGGGCCAACGTCCTGACTTTC.

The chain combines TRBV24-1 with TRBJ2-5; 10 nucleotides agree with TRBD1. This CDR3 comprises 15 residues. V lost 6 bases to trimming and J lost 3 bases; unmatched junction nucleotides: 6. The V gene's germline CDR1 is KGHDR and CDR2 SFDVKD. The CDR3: CATSKAGTGEETQYF. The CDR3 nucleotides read TGTGCCACCAGTAAGGCCGGGACAGGGGAAGAGACCCAGTACTTC.

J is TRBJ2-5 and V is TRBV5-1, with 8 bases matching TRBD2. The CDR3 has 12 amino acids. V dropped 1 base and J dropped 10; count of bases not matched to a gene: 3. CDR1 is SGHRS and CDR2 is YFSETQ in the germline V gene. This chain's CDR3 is CASSLISGIQYF. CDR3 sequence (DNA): TGCGCCAGCAGCTTGATTAGCGGGATCCAGTACTTC.

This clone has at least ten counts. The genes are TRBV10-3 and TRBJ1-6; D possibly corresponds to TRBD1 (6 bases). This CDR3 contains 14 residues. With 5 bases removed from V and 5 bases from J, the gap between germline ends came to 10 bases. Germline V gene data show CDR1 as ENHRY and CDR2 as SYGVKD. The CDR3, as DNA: TGTGCCATCAGTCCCAGGGGCGATAATTCACCCCTCCACTTT. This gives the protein CAISPRGDNSPLHF.

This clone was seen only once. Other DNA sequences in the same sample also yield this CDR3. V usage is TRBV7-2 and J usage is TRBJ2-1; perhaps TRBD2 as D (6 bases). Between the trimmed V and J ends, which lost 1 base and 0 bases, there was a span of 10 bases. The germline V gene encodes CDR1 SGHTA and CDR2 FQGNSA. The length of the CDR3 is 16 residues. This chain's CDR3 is CASSLGGGISYNEQFF. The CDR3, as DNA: TGTGCCAGCAGCTTAGGAGGCGGGATCTCCTACAATGAGCAGTTCTTC.

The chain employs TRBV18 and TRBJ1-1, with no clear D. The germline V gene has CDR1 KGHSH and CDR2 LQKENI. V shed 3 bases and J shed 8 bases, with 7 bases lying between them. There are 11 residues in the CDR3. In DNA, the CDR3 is TGTGCCAGCTCACCGGCCGGGGAAGCTTTCTTT. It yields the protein CASSPAGEAFF.